Each of the 21 T cell receptor beta chains below was sequenced from the same sample in a study of control samples from healthy donors and cancer patients. Sequenced by immunoSEQ multiplex PCR; TCRdb stores in-frame clones only, minus some. The data contain tens of thousands of clones, roughly 85% of them singletons. The material sequenced was blood. The receptors originated from a man between 35 and 55 years old in good health.

The chain joins TRBV7-2 to TRBJ2-7; D might be TRBD2 (7 bases). There are 15 residues in the CDR3. Germline V gene lookup returns CDR1 SGHTA and CDR2 FQGNSA. The V end lost 5 bases, the J end lost 4 bases, and 18 bases lay between the germline ends. CDR3 amino acids: CASSLPRRGGYEQYF. The CDR3 nucleotides read TGTGCCAGCAGCCTCCCGCGGAGGGGGGGTTACGAGCAGTACTTC.

The V call is TRBV7-2, the J call TRBJ2-7, with TRBD1 as a possible D gene (6 bases). Germline V lookup: CDR1 SGHTA, CDR2 FQGNSA. Trimming took 2 bases from V and 0 from J, leaving 17 bases between them. This CDR3 is built from 17 residues. CDR3 in DNA: TGTGCCAGCAGCTTAAGGAAATGGAGACAGGACTCCTACGAGCAGTACTTC. It translates to CASSLRKWRQDSYEQYF.

The chain has TRBV4-3 and TRBJ2-6; no clear D gene. Deletions cut 0 bases from V and 1 base from J, with 7 bases between. The CDR3 spans 16 residues. Germline V CDR1 and CDR2: LGHNA, YSLEER. CDR3 loop: CASSQDAGSGANVLTF. CDR3 bases: TGCGCCAGCAGCCAAGATGCCGGGTCTGGGGCCAACGTCCTGACTTTC.

V and J are TRBV7-9 and TRBJ1-3; D gene unclear. The CDR3 runs to 15 residues. The germline CDR1 and CDR2 sequences are SEHNR and FQNEAQ (reference sequence). Trimming removed 5 bases at V and 2 bases at J, with 13 bases between. The chain's CDR3 is CASSPRAQAGNTIYF. CDR3 coding DNA: TGTGCCAGCAGCCCCCGGGCCCAAGCTGGAAACACCATATATTTT.

As DNA, the CDR3 is TGTGCCAGTAGTGCTCATACAGGGGCCTCCTATCAGCCCCAGCATTTT. It encodes CASSAHTGASYQPQHF. The V and J genes are TRBV19 and TRBJ1-5; TRBD1 matches at 7 bases. The germline V gene has CDR1 LNHDA and CDR2 SQIVND (reference sequence). The CDR3 extends over 16 amino acids. J lost 5 bases, V lost 5 bases, and 12 bases had no gene match. Drawing the rest from reference TRBV19 and TRBJ1-5, the complete variable domain is DGGITQSPKYLFRKEGQNVTLSCEQNLNHDAMYWYRQDPGQGLRLIYYSQIVNDFQKGDIAEGYSVSREKKESFPLTVTSAQKNPTAFYLCASSAHTGASYQPQHFGDGTRLSIL.

This clone has a single count. V is TRBV25-1 and J is TRBJ1-2; D gene unclear. This CDR3 region has 12 residues. Germline loops: CDR1 MGHDK, CDR2 SYGVNS. Trimming cost V 3 bases and J 6 bases, with 8 bases left between them. CDR3 amino acids: CASSDTLHGYTF. The CDR3 region has the DNA TGTGCCAGCAGTGATACCCTCCATGGCTACACCTTC.

The genes are TRBV14 and TRBJ2-2; D call uncertain. Germline V CDR1 and CDR2: SGHDN, FVKESK. V was shortened by 1 base and J by 6 bases, with 9 bases between the two germline ends. The CDR3 is made up of 14 amino acids. In nucleotides, the CDR3 is TGTGCCAGCAGCCAAGTCCTGATGGCCGGGGAGCTGTTTTTT. Protein: CASSQVLMAGELFF.

CDR3 residues: CASSYGTDRGLRKLFF. CDR3 in DNA: TGTGCCAGCAGTTACGGGACCGACAGGGGGCTTAGAAAACTGTTTTTT. This sequence joins TRBV6-5 and TRBJ1-4, with 10 bases lining up with TRBD1. CDR1 MNHEY and CDR2 SVGAGI come from the germline V gene. The ends lost 2 bases at V and 10 bases at J; junction bases unmatched: 10. The CDR3 is 16 residues long.

The V and J genes are TRBV13 and TRBJ2-2; TRBD1 or TRBD2 may be the D gene (5 bases each). Germline V lookup: CDR1 PRHDT, CDR2 FYEKMQ (reference sequence). Between the trimmed V and J ends, which lost 6 bases and 1 base, there was a span of 12 bases. The CDR3 loop spans 15 amino acids. CDR3 DNA: TGTGCCAGCAGTCCTCGGGACGGGAACACCGGGGAGCTGTTTTTT. As protein: CASSPRDGNTGELFF.

The rearrangement uses TRBV7-3 and TRBJ2-3; weak D call: TRBD1 (6 bases). The ends were cut back, 5 bases at V and 4 bases at J, with 13 bases in the middle. The germline V gene encodes CDR1 SGHTA and CDR2 FQGTGA. The CDR3 contains 14 residues. CDR3: CASSIDRRSDTQYF. CDR3 sequence (DNA): TGTGCCAGCAGCATCGACAGGAGGTCAGATACGCAGTATTTT.

J is TRBJ2-1 and V is TRBV7-3; 8 bases align to TRBD2. The CDR3 length is 17 residues. J lost 3 bases, V lost 0 bases, and 7 bases had no gene match. Germline-derived CDR1 and CDR2 are SGHTA and FQGTGA. Here the CDR3 reads CASSLTGLAGFYNEQFF. Here the CDR3 DNA reads TGTGCCAGCAGCTTAACGGGCCTAGCGGGCTTCTACAATGAGCAGTTCTTC. The full variable domain, completed using reference TRBV7-3 and TRBJ2-1, is GAGVSQTPSNKVTEKGKYVELRCDPISGHTALYWYRQSLGQGPEFLIYFQGTGAADDSGLPNDRFFAVRPEGSVSTLKIQRTERGDSAVYLCASSLTGLAGFYNEQFFGPGTRLTVL.

V and J are TRBV6-1 and TRBJ1-2, with 9 bases aligning to TRBD1. J lost 3 bases, V lost 3 bases, and 2 bases had no gene match. The germline V gene encodes CDR1 MNHNS and CDR2 SASEGT. This CDR3 region has 14 residues. CDR3 sequence (DNA): TGTGCCAGCAGTGATGGGACAGGGTACTATGGCTACACCTTC. Translated, it gives CASSDGTGYYGYTF.

The genes are TRBV7-3 and TRBJ2-1, with TRBD2 matching 8 bases. The junction had 15 bases not matched to a gene; V was cut back by 4 bases and J by 7 bases. Germline CDR1 reads SGHTA; CDR2 reads FQGTGA. The CDR3 consists of 17 residues. CDR3 protein: CASSSLTRTGGRNEQFF. The CDR3 nucleotides read TGTGCCAGCAGCTCCCTCACTAGGACGGGAGGGCGTAATGAGCAGTTCTTC.

This chain connects TRBV20-1 to TRBJ2-5, with D uncertain. The germline V and J ends were trimmed by 3 bases and 4 bases, with 3 bases remaining between them. The V gene's germline CDR1 is DFQATT and CDR2 SNEGSKA (reference sequence). The CDR3 loop spans 10 amino acids. DNA for the CDR3: TGCAGTGCTAGGAGAGAGACCCAGTACTTC. Encoded protein: CSARRETQYF.

This clone was recorded a few times. Distinct nucleotide sequences in the sample also encode this CDR3. The rearrangement links TRBV4-3 to TRBJ2-7; D perhaps matches TRBD2 (5 bases). The CDR3 has 15 amino acids. Germline loops: CDR1 LGHNA, CDR2 YSLEER. The V end was cut by 0 bases, the J end by 3 bases, with 12 bases between. The CDR3 reads CASSQDRASGYEQYF. The CDR3 DNA sequence: TGCGCCAGCAGCCAAGATCGAGCCAGCGGCTACGAGCAGTACTTC.

This chain links TRBV18 with TRBJ1-5; TRBD1 agrees at 7 bases. Germline-derived CDR1 and CDR2 are KGHSH and LQKENI. V gave up 6 bases and J gave up 2 bases; unmatched junction bases: 4. This CDR3 is 14 amino acids long. The DNA of the CDR3 is TGTGCCAGCTCCCCAGGGGGTGGCAATCAGCCCCAGCATTTT. It specifies CASSPGGGNQPQHF.

The rearrangement uses TRBV3-1 (or the pseudogene TRBV3-2) and TRBJ2-2; no reliable D call. The CDR3 is 19 amino acids. Between the trimmed V and J ends, which lost 2 bases and 1 base, there was a span of 20 bases. The V gene's germline CDR1 is LGHDT and CDR2 YNNKEL (reference sequence). In DNA, the CDR3 is TGTGCCAGCAGCCAAATCACCCTCGGCGATCGTAAGAACACCGGGGAGCTGTTTTTT. This translates into CASSQITLGDRKNTGELFF.

V gene TRBV7-2 combines with J gene TRBJ1-1; the D gene is possibly TRBD1 (5 bases). CDR1 is SGHTA, CDR2 FQGNSA, per germline. V lost 5 bases, J lost 10 bases, and 17 bases lay in between. The CDR3 totals 13 residues. The CDR3 DNA reads TGTGCCAGCAGCCAGGGCGGAGTCGCGGCAGCTTTCTTT. Amino acids: CASSQGGVAAAFF.

This clone came up a few times. V is TRBV14 and J is TRBJ2-7; 7 bases align to TRBD2. CDR3 size: 15 residues. Germline V CDR1 and CDR2: SGHDN, FVKESK. V was pared by 4 bases and J by 3 bases, with 9 bases of the junction left unmatched. The CDR3 nucleotides are TGTGCCAGCAGCCTCCCCGGCGGGGGAGGCTACGAGCAGTACTTC. This sequence encodes CASSLPGGGGYEQYF.

V gene TRBV4-2 combines with J gene TRBJ2-1; the match to TRBD2 covers 10 bases. V was pared by 1 base and J by 0 bases, with 12 bases of the junction left unmatched. This CDR3 is 20 amino acids long. From germline, CDR1 is LGHNA and CDR2 YNFKEQ. CDR3 in DNA: TGTGCCAGCAGCCAAGTATCGGCTAGCGGGGGACCGAGCTCCTACAATGAGCAGTTCTTC. Amino acid sequence: CASSQVSASGGPSSYNEQFF.

The V and J genes are TRBV7-2 and TRBJ1-1, with D unresolved. This CDR3 comprises 14 residues. Germline V gives CDR1 SGHTA, CDR2 FQGNSA. The V gene lost 2 bases and the J gene lost 5 bases, with 12 bases spanning the gap. The CDR3 region has the DNA TGTGCCAGCAGCTTAATGGGCTCGGGGACTGAAGCTTTCTTT. This translates into CASSLMGSGTEAFF.